Listed here are 24 T cell receptor beta chains from one sample, sequenced in a study of blood T cell repertoires in COVID-19 (dated by TCRdb to 2018 to 2021). Receptors were amplified or captured by the immunoSEQ multiplex PCR assay. Not all clones reach the TCRdb copy of this immuneACCESS table, which keeps in-frame sequences only. Checked studies attribute under half of the gap to unresolved V genes and leave the rest unexplained. The sample table contains 50,000 or so clones; only one count was recorded for roughly 89% of them. 27% of the sample is taken by the ten largest. Sequencing input: peripheral blood. These receptors all come from a human donor in a cohort sampled during active COVID-19.

In this sample, this clone turned up once. The CDR3 nucleotides are TGTGCCAGCAGCCCCCGCGGGGTCTACGAGCAGTACGTC. Translating gives CASSPRGVYEQYV. The chain employs TRBV5-6 and TRBJ2-7; tentatively, D is TRBD2 (6 bases). Trimming removed 4 bases from V and 3 bases from J, with 11 bases in between. Germline CDR1 SGHDT, CDR2 YYEEEE. This CDR3 region has 13 residues.

The genes are TRBV28 and TRBJ1-1; maybe TRBD1 (6 bases). Germline V lookup: CDR1 MDHEN, CDR2 SYDVKM. This CDR3 region has 15 residues. V was cut by 6 bases and J by 5 bases, with 19 bases left in between. DNA for the CDR3: TGTGCCAGCAGCCTAGGGGGGGCGGTGAGTACTGAAGCTTTCTTT. Its translation is CASSLGGAVSTEAFF.

The V call is TRBV2, the J call TRBJ2-5; 10 bases line up with TRBD2. Germline V CDR1 and CDR2: SNHLY, FYNNEI. The CDR3 has 17 amino acids. The V and J ends lost 2 bases and 5 bases, in that order; junction bases with no gene match: 11. CDR3 in amino acids: CASSESPSGRYHETQYF. The CDR3 nucleotides are TGTGCCAGCAGTGAAAGCCCTAGCGGGAGATATCACGAGACCCAGTACTTC.

The rearrangement uses TRBV2 and TRBJ2-1, with 10 bases that match TRBD1. Germline CDR1 reads SNHLY; CDR2 reads FYNNEI. There are 15 residues in the CDR3. Trimming removed 5 bases from V and 7 bases from J; junction bases left unmatched: 8. This CDR3 is CASSPYRDRGNEQFF. The DNA for the CDR3 is TGTGCCAGCAGTCCCTACCGGGACAGGGGAAATGAGCAGTTCTTC.

The chain couples TRBV4-2 to TRBJ2-7; 10 nucleotides line up with TRBD1. This CDR3 region has 16 residues. Germline values: CDR1 LGHNA, CDR2 YNFKEQ. V was pared by 3 bases and J by 5 bases, with 10 bases of the junction left unmatched. The CDR3 region has the DNA TGTGCCAGCAGCCAGGCGACAGGGGGCGCCGGCCACGAGCAGTACTTC. The encoded protein is CASSQATGGAGHEQYF.

The genes are TRBV9 and TRBJ2-7, with D hard to call. Germline CDR1 is SGDLS and CDR2 is YYNGEE. V dropped 0 bases and J dropped 6 bases, with 10 bases sitting between them. The CDR3 covers 13 residues. The CDR3 DNA follows: TGTGCCAGCAGCGTAGCCCCTTCCGGCGAGCAGTACGTC. Encoded protein: CASSVAPSGEQYV.

This clone appeared a few times. The V and J genes are TRBV19 and TRBJ1-2; 11 positions agree with TRBD1. Trimming at V came to 6 bases and at J to 5 bases, leaving 8 bases not matched to a gene. This CDR3 is built from 15 residues. From germline, CDR1 is LNHDA and CDR2 SQIVND (reference sequence). DNA of the CDR3: TGTGCCAGTAGGGACGGACAGGGGGCAGCGTATGGCTACACCTTC. This codes for CASRDGQGAAYGYTF.

This sequence joins TRBV5-1 and TRBJ1-2; 11 bases are shared with TRBD1. Trimming cost V 0 bases and J 6 bases; bases outside gene matches: 4. CDR1 and CDR2 (germline): SGHRS, YFSETQ. The CDR3 is 15 residues long. This chain's CDR3 is CASSLVDRGRDGYTF. As DNA, the CDR3 is TGCGCCAGCAGCTTGGTGGACAGGGGGCGCGATGGCTACACCTTC.

J is TRBJ2-4 and V is TRBV28; D call uncertain. Germline V gene sequence: CDR1 MDHEN, CDR2 SYDVKM. The CDR3 is 16 residues long. The V and J ends lost 2 bases and 0 bases respectively, with 11 bases between them. This CDR3 is CASSLGMAGAKNIQYF. For the CDR3, the DNA is TGTGCCAGCAGTTTAGGCATGGCTGGAGCCAAAAACATTCAGTACTTC.

This clone appeared once. V usage is TRBV6-5 and J usage is TRBJ2-1, with D possibly TRBD2 on 6 matching bases. Per germline, CDR1 MNHEY and CDR2 SVGAGI. Trimming cost V 10 bases and J 0 bases, with 13 bases left between them. The CDR3 contains 14 residues. This CDR3 reads CATTVGGSYNEQFF. Here the CDR3 DNA reads TGTGCCACTACCGTGGGGGGCTCCTACAATGAGCAGTTCTTC.

The rearrangement links TRBV7-8 to TRBJ2-6, with D possibly TRBD1 on 5 matching bases. Trimming took 5 bases from V and 4 from J, leaving 15 bases between them. From germline, CDR1 is SGHVS and CDR2 FQNEAQ. The CDR3 covers 16 residues. The CDR3 coding sequence is TGTGCCAGCAGCCGCAGGGAAGTGGAAGGGGCCAACGTCCTGACTTTC. The encoded protein is CASSRREVEGANVLTF.

This clone was seen more than once but under ten times. CDR3 protein: CASSRDRGTSGGNTIYF. The CDR3 DNA follows: TGTGCCAGCAGCCGGGACAGGGGGACCTCGGGAGGAAACACCATATATTTT. This chain joins TRBV7-2 and TRBJ1-3, with 11 nucleotides matching TRBD1. V lost 5 bases, J lost 4 bases, and 10 bases stayed unmatched. The V gene's germline CDR1 is SGHTA and CDR2 FQGNSA. The CDR3 consists of 17 residues.

This sequence joins TRBV5-4 and TRBJ1-6; no firm D call. CDR1 is SGHNT, CDR2 YYREEE, per germline (reference sequence). V was cut by 0 bases and J by 6 bases, with 10 bases left in between. The CDR3 has 15 amino acids. CDR3 DNA: TGTGCCAGCAGCTTGGCCCCGGGGTCTAATTCACCCCTCCACTTT. Amino acids: CASSLAPGSNSPLHF. The full variable domain, in which reference TRBV5-4 and TRBJ1-6 provide the parts outside the CDR3, is ETGVTQSPTHLIKTRGQQVTLRCSSQSGHNTVSWYQQALGQGPQFIFQYYREEENGRGNFPPRFSGLQFPNYSSELNVNALELDDSALYLCASSLAPGSNSPLHFGNGTRLTVT.

The chain joins TRBV24-1 to TRBJ2-1, with 9 positions matching TRBD1. The length of the CDR3 is 15 residues. Germline CDR1 and CDR2: KGHDR and SFDVKD. The V segment lost 6 bases and the J segment 6 bases; nucleotides outside the gene matches: 8. The CDR3 reads CATSRRDRDGNEQFF. In DNA form, the CDR3 reads TGTGCCACCAGTCGGAGGGACAGGGATGGCAATGAGCAGTTCTTC.

This chain uses TRBV2 with TRBJ2-4; TRBD2 aligns across 7 bases. The length of the CDR3 is 14 residues. Looked up from germline, CDR1 is SNHLY and CDR2 is FYNNEI. V trimming: 3 bases; J trimming: 3 bases; junction bases outside the gene matches: 2. The CDR3 protein is CASSEGLSKNIQYF. Here the CDR3 DNA reads TGTGCCAGCAGTGAGGGACTAAGCAAAAACATTCAGTACTTC.

This clone appeared a few times. CDR3 amino acids: CASKVGRQPQHF. For the CDR3, the DNA is TGTGCCAGCAAGGTGGGGCGTCAGCCCCAGCATTTT. The chain carries TRBV12-3 or TRBV12-4 and TRBJ1-5, with D possibly being TRBD1 (5 bases). CDR3 length: 12 amino acids. V was pared by 7 bases and J by 6 bases, with 10 bases between.

The rearrangement joins TRBV9 to TRBJ2-2; the match to TRBD2 covers 7 bases. Germline trimming cut 0 bases from V and 6 bases from J; bases unmatched to any gene: 5. CDR3 length: 15 amino acids. CDR1 SGDLS and CDR2 YYNGEE come from the germline V gene. CDR3 region: CASSVGAGAAGELFF. The CDR3 DNA follows: TGTGCCAGCAGCGTAGGCGCGGGAGCGGCCGGGGAGCTGTTTTTT.

In this sample, this clone turned up a few times. The genes are TRBV7-6 and TRBJ2-2; 11 bases match TRBD1. The CDR3 has 15 amino acids. Germline V CDR1 and CDR2: SGHVS, FNYEAQ. The trim removed 5 bases at V and 4 bases at J, leaving 3 bases unmatched. The CDR3 loop reads CASSRGQGGTGELFF. The CDR3 DNA sequence: TGTGCCAGCAGCCGGGGACAGGGGGGCACCGGGGAGCTGTTTTTT.

This clone was seen only a few times. The chain has TRBV18 and TRBJ2-1; 9 bases are shared with TRBD1. From germline, CDR1 is KGHSH and CDR2 LQKENI. This CDR3 region has 14 residues. With V trimmed by 5 bases and J by 6 bases, 5 bases remained unmatched. DNA for the CDR3: TGTGCCAGCTCATCGGGACAGGGTGGCAATGAGCAGTTCTTC. Its translation is CASSSGQGGNEQFF.

This sequence joins TRBV11-3 and TRBJ2-1; possible D gene TRBD2, 6 bases. Germline V lookup: CDR1 SGHNT, CDR2 YENEEA. Trimming stripped 0 bases from V and 9 bases from J, with 15 bases between. This CDR3 has 15 amino acids. CDR3 bases: TGTGCCAGCAGCTTAGATAATCGGGCGGGGACTGAGCAGTTCTTC. Translation: CASSLDNRAGTEQFF.

The sample holds a few counts of this clone. V and J are TRBV5-1 and TRBJ2-5; 12 nucleotides align to TRBD2. The length of the CDR3 is 16 residues. J lost 5 bases, V lost 4 bases, and 9 bases had no gene match. Germline CDR1 and CDR2: SGHRS and YFSETQ. CDR3 sequence: CASSLRLAGALETQYF. In DNA, the CDR3 is TGCGCCAGCAGCCTTCGACTAGCGGGGGCTCTGGAGACCCAGTACTTC. Based on the CDR3 plus reference TRBV5-1 and TRBJ2-5, the full variable domain is KAGVTQTPRYLIKTRGQQVTLSCSPISGHRSVSWYQQTPGQGLQFLFEYFSETQRNKGNFPGRFSGRQFSNSRSEMNVSTLELGDSALYLCASSLRLAGALETQYFGPGTRLLVL.

The J gene is TRBJ1-1, the V gene TRBV2; D remains ambiguous. Looked up from germline, CDR1 is SNHLY and CDR2 is FYNNEI. Trimming cost V 6 bases and J 6 bases, with 11 bases left between them. The CDR3 extends over 12 amino acids. CDR3 loop: CASRLPPAEAFF. CDR3 nucleotides: TGTGCCAGCAGACTCCCTCCGGCTGAAGCTTTCTTT.

J is TRBJ2-7 and V is TRBV24-1; 7 positions match TRBD2. CDR1 and CDR2 from the germline V gene are KGHDR and SFDVKD. The length of the CDR3 is 14 residues. V trimming: 0 bases; J trimming: 9 bases; junction bases outside the gene matches: 7. Written as DNA, the CDR3 is TGTGCCACCAGTGATTTGCGCTCCCCGGGAGGGCAGTACTTC. This sequence encodes CATSDLRSPGGQYF.

V gene TRBV28 combines with J gene TRBJ2-5, with TRBD1 identical over 8 bases. The CDR3 has 17 residues. In germline, CDR1 is MDHEN, CDR2 SYDVKM. V shed 5 bases and J 3 bases; nucleotides not matched to a gene: 14. Written as DNA, the CDR3 is TGTGCCAGCAGTCGAAGCACAGGGGGGCAACTGAAAGAGACCCAGTACTTC. This codes for CASSRSTGGQLKETQYF.